The TCR beta chain under discussion was sequenced for a study of molecular identifiers for immune sequencing clone quantification. Findings and limits, study-wide: Highly expanded clone sizes could be underestimated through barcode sharing by identical TCR molecules. Effector cells kept over 98% of their molecules in clones above 20 RNA copies, while naive cells kept under 1% there.

Preparation methods for the bulk TCR libraries were those previously described, with listed TCR primers. Using its own MiXCR run on the PCR reads, TCRdb lists one record per CDR3 protein. The sample lists 350,000 or so distinct CDR3 sequences, 20% to 25% occurring once. This clonotype was recorded a few times. The target antigen is unknown. A clone one base away is much larger, so this may be a read error. Germline V gene sequence: CDR1 SQVTM, CDR2 ANQGSEA. This CDR3 contains 11 residues. The sorting of naive CD8 T cells used the CD8+CD4-CCR7+CD45RA+ phenotype. The clonotype originates from a human donor in good health. Some libraries in this study had Jurkat cell RNA spiked in. J is TRBJ2-1 and V is TRBV29-1; maybe TRBD2 (6 bases). The sample comprised naive CD8+ T cells from blood, with Jurkat cell RNA spiked in. The subset is: FACS-sorted CD8+CD4-CCR7+CD45RA+ naive T cells. CDR3 in amino acids: CSVGVSGGRIF. The CDR3 DNA sequence: TGCAGCGTTGGAGTGTCCGGGGGAAGAATCTTC.